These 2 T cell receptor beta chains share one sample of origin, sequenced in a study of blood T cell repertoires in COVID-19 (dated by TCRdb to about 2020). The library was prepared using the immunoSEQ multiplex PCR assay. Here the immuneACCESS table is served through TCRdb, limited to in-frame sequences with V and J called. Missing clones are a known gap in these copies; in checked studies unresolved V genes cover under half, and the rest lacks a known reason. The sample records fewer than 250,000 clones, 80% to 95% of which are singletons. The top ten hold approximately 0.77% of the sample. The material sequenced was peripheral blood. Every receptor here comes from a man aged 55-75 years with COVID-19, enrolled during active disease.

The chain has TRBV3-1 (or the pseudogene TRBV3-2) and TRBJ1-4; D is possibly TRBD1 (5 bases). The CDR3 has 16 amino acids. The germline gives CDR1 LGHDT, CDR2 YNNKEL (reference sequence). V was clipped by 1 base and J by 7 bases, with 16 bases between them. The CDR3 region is CASSQGTRGAGEKLFF. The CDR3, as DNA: TGTGCCAGCAGCCAAGGAACAAGGGGCGCCGGTGAAAAACTGTTTTTT.

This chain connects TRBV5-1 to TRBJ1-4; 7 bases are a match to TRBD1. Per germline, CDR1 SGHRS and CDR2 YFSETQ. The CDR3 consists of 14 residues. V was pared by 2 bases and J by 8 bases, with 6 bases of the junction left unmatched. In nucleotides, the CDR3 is TGCGCCAGCAGCTTTGACAGGGAGCCCGAAAAACTGTTTTTT. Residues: CASSFDREPEKLFF.